This TCR beta chain was found in a study of blood T cell repertoires in COVID-19. Across the study: The United States, Italy and Spain were the sources of the acute and convalescent COVID-19 samples.

Here immunoSEQ multiplex PCR was the method, and the copy in TCRdb shows in-frame clones only, minus some. Here the sample spans almost 250,000 clones, around nine tenths being singletons. This clone was seen more than once but under ten times. Assignment of participants to cohorts was predicated upon participant-reported clinical history. The sequencing sample was made of PBMCs or T cells enriched from blood (not recorded which). The receptor comes from a woman in her fifties or sixties who had recovered from COVID-19.

CDR3 region: CASSPSLGLSEQFF. The CDR3 DNA is TGTGCCAGCTCACCATCTCTGGGGCTGAGTGAGCAGTTCTTC. This chain connects TRBV18 to TRBJ2-1; perhaps TRBD1 as D (5 bases). CDR1 KGHSH and CDR2 LQKENI come from the germline V gene. The length of the CDR3 is 14 residues. V gave up 2 bases and J gave up 9 bases, with 14 bases separating them. The full variable domain, in which reference TRBV18 and TRBJ2-1 provide the parts outside the CDR3, is NAGVMQNPRHLVRRRGQEARLRCSPMKGHSHVYWYRQLPEEGLKFMVYLQKENIIDESGMPKERFSAEFPKEGPSILRIQQVVRGDSAAYFCASSPSLGLSEQFFGPGTRLTVL.